Presented here are 30 T cell receptor beta chains from one specimen sequenced in a study of T cell changes during pregnancy in multiple sclerosis. Generated by immunoSEQ multiplex PCR, the TCRdb table keeps only in-frame clones and is missing some. The table includes 26,000 or so clones, around nine tenths detected once. Sequencing was performed on CD8+ T cells from peripheral blood mononuclear cells, taken before pregnancy. All receptors derive from a female donor with multiple sclerosis, enrolled in a pregnancy study.

The chain recombines TRBV5-6 with TRBJ2-7, with a weak D call TRBD2 (6 bases). The CDR3 sequence is 14 residues long. Germline assignment: CDR1 SGHDT and CDR2 YYEEEE. V was shortened by 5 bases and J by 5 bases, with 17 bases between the two germline ends. CDR3 sequence reads: CASRRLDLTNEQYF. CDR3 nucleotide sequence: TGTGCCAGCAGGCGACTAGACTTAACCAACGAGCAGTACTTC.

The chain recombines TRBV4-2 with TRBJ2-3; TRBD2 agrees at 12 bases. CDR3 length equals 16 residues. Germline V gene lookup returns CDR1 LGHNA and CDR2 YNFKEQ. J lost 3 bases, V lost 4 bases, and 5 bases had no gene match. CDR3: CASSLRLAGETDTQYF. CDR3 bases: TGTGCCAGCAGCCTTCGACTAGCGGGAGAAACAGATACGCAGTATTTT.

The chain carries TRBV13 and TRBJ2-5; D is ambiguous. This CDR3 has 15 residues. V dropped 0 bases and J dropped 1 base, with 9 bases sitting between them. Germline assignment: CDR1 PRHDT and CDR2 FYEKMQ (reference sequence). The CDR3 is CASSLGSAFQETQYF. DNA for the CDR3: TGTGCCAGCAGCTTAGGATCCGCGTTCCAAGAGACCCAGTACTTC.

The CDR3 region is CASSITSGSPYEQYF. In DNA, the CDR3 is TGTGCCAGCAGCATAACTAGCGGGAGCCCCTACGAGCAGTACTTC. The rearrangement links TRBV5-6 to TRBJ2-7; the match to TRBD2 covers 11 bases. This CDR3 region has 15 residues. Germline-derived CDR1 and CDR2 are SGHDT and YYEEEE. V shed 4 bases and J 2 bases; nucleotides not matched to a gene: 5.

This chain uses TRBV19 with TRBJ2-7, with no clear D. Germline CDR1 LNHDA, CDR2 SQIVND (reference sequence). CDR3 length: 12 amino acids. Trimming removed 11 bases from V and 3 bases from J, with 14 bases in between. The CDR3: CASKSRFYEQYF. The CDR3 DNA sequence: TGTGCCTCTAAGTCGAGGTTCTACGAGCAGTACTTC.

The chain couples TRBV6-1 to TRBJ2-3; D is perhaps TRBD2 (6 bases). Germline lookup yields CDR1 MNHNS and CDR2 SASEGT. V dropped 6 bases and J dropped 0 bases, with 10 bases sitting between them. The CDR3 covers 14 residues. The CDR3 loop is CASRERVSTDTQYF. The CDR3 coding sequence is TGTGCCAGCAGGGAGCGGGTAAGCACAGATACGCAGTATTTT.

The rearrangement uses TRBV5-6 and TRBJ2-7; 14 positions match TRBD2. Germline assignment: CDR1 SGHDT and CDR2 YYEEEE. Trimming took 4 bases from V and 5 from J; bases not matched to a gene: 8. The CDR3 sequence is 16 residues long. The CDR3 nucleotides are TGTGCCAGCAGCGCTGGAGGACTAGCGGGAGGTCACGAGCAGTACTTC. This encodes CASSAGGLAGGHEQYF. The whole variable domain, filled in from reference TRBV5-6 and TRBJ2-7, reads DAGVTQSPTHLIKTRGQQVTLRCSPKSGHDTVSWYQQALGQGPQFIFQYYEEEERQRGNFPDRFSGHQFPNYSSELNVNALLLGDSALYLCASSAGGLAGGHEQYFGPGTRLTVT.

The J gene is TRBJ2-2, the V gene TRBV7-9; 7 bases align to TRBD2. The length of the CDR3 is 16 residues. Germline V gene data show CDR1 as SEHNR and CDR2 as FQNEAQ (reference sequence). V was clipped by 5 bases and J by 5 bases; unmatched bases: 11. The CDR3 is CASSLLRGGSTGELFF. CDR3 sequence (DNA): TGTGCCAGCAGCCTCCTTAGGGGCGGGAGTACCGGGGAGCTGTTTTTT.

V usage is TRBV15 and J usage is TRBJ2-7; no definite D call. The CDR3 runs to 13 residues. V lost 2 bases and J lost 4, with 9 bases in between. Germline-derived CDR1 and CDR2 are LNHNV and YYDKDF (reference sequence). In DNA form, the CDR3 reads TGTGCCACCAGCAGATCCTTAGATTACGAGCAGTACTTC. Translated, it gives CATSRSLDYEQYF.

V gene TRBV5-4 combines with J gene TRBJ2-5, with 8 bases fitting TRBD1. Germline V lookup: CDR1 SGHNT, CDR2 YYREEE (reference sequence). The V and J ends lost 4 bases and 3 bases, in that order; junction bases with no gene match: 5. The CDR3 is made up of 14 amino acids. CDR3 in amino acids: CASSQGQGKETQYF. The CDR3 DNA follows: TGTGCCAGCAGCCAAGGACAGGGAAAAGAGACCCAGTACTTC. Using reference TRBV5-4 and TRBJ2-5 for the parts outside the CDR3, the full variable domain is ETGVTQSPTHLIKTRGQQVTLRCSSQSGHNTVSWYQQALGQGPQFIFQYYREEENGRGNFPPRFSGLQFPNYSSELNVNALELDDSALYLCASSQGQGKETQYFGPGTRLLVL.

The chain combines TRBV7-2 with TRBJ2-2, with unresolved D. Germline V gene data show CDR1 as SGHTA and CDR2 as FQGNSA. The CDR3 length is 17 residues. V lost 2 bases, J lost 1 base, and 14 bases lay in between. CDR3 sequence: CASSLSPIPLNTGELFF. The DNA for the CDR3 is TGTGCCAGCAGCTTAAGTCCTATTCCACTGAACACCGGGGAGCTGTTTTTT.

The chain uses TRBV4-2 and TRBJ2-1, with TRBD2 identical over 8 bases. The CDR3 extends over 15 amino acids. Germline V gene lookup returns CDR1 LGHNA and CDR2 YNFKEQ. V lost 0 bases to trimming and J lost 8 bases; unmatched junction nucleotides: 6. The CDR3 region is CASSQDGTSMDEQFF. Written as DNA, the CDR3 is TGTGCCAGCAGCCAAGATGGGACTAGTATGGATGAGCAGTTCTTC.

V is TRBV4-2 and J is TRBJ1-4; 7 bases agree with TRBD1. V lost 2 bases to trimming and J lost 12 bases; unmatched junction nucleotides: 6. In germline, CDR1 is LGHNA, CDR2 YNFKEQ. The CDR3 length is 13 residues. CDR3 protein: CASSQKTGLELFF. CDR3 coding DNA: TGTGCCAGCAGCCAAAAGACAGGGTTAGAACTGTTTTTT.

The rearrangement joins TRBV27 to TRBJ1-1; D is ambiguous. The CDR3 sequence is 13 residues long. V dropped 3 bases and J dropped 4 bases, with 9 bases sitting between them. Looked up from germline, CDR1 is MNHEY and CDR2 is SMNVEV (reference sequence). CDR3: CASSLADGTEAFF. In nucleotides, the CDR3 is TGTGCCAGCAGTTTGGCAGATGGCACTGAAGCTTTCTTT.

The chain joins TRBV27 to TRBJ2-1; 9 bases fit TRBD1. Germline CDR1 reads MNHEY; CDR2 reads SMNVEV (reference sequence). V was clipped by 9 bases and J by 2 bases; unmatched bases: 23. The length of the CDR3 is 20 residues. DNA for the CDR3: TGTGCCAGTACTACCACTTTCGGGACAGGGAGAATGGAGACCTACAATGAGCAGTTCTTC. Translated: CASTTTFGTGRMETYNEQFF.

J is TRBJ2-7 and V is TRBV11-2; 8 nucleotides agree with TRBD2. Looked up from germline, CDR1 is SGHAT and CDR2 is FQNNGV. This CDR3 spans 15 amino acids. V shed 1 base, J shed 7 bases, and the junction held 9 bases outside the gene matches. The CDR3 loop reads CASSLGTSWGGEQYF. Written as DNA, the CDR3 is TGTGCCAGCAGCTTAGGGACTAGCTGGGGAGGGGAGCAGTACTTC.

The V call is TRBV11-2, the J call TRBJ1-4; the match to TRBD1 covers 7 bases. The CDR3 is 16 amino acids. V trimming: 1 base; J trimming: 3 bases; junction bases outside the gene matches: 5. Germline values: CDR1 SGHAT, CDR2 FQNNGV. The CDR3 reads CASSLVWGQPNEKLFF. The CDR3 DNA sequence: TGTGCCAGCAGCTTAGTCTGGGGACAGCCTAATGAAAAACTGTTTTTT.

This clone came up once. The chain combines TRBV6-4 with TRBJ2-3, with 8 bases that match TRBD2. J was trimmed by 2 bases and V by 3 bases; bases with no gene match: 1. The germline V gene encodes CDR1 MRHNA and CDR2 SNTAGT. The CDR3 is made up of 14 amino acids. The chain's CDR3 is CASSEAGATDTQYF. In nucleotides, the CDR3 is TGTGCCAGCAGTGAAGCGGGAGCCACAGATACGCAGTATTTT.

The chain combines TRBV6-1 with TRBJ2-7, with TRBD1 matching 8 bases. Unmatched junction bases numbered 6, after V lost 8 bases and J lost 0 bases. The CDR3 has 14 amino acids. The germline V gene has CDR1 MNHNS and CDR2 SASEGT. The CDR3 region has the DNA TGTGCCAGCCCGGGACAGGAGAGCTCCTACGAGCAGTACTTC. Translation: CASPGQESSYEQYF.

J is TRBJ2-2 and V is TRBV29-1; 8 bases are shared with TRBD1. Trimming removed 7 bases from V and 3 bases from J; junction bases left unmatched: 7. The CDR3 has 14 amino acids. Germline loops: CDR1 SQVTM, CDR2 ANQGSEA. CDR3 DNA: TGCAGCGCCAAAGGGACAGGTGACACCGGGGAGCTGTTTTTT. As protein: CSAKGTGDTGELFF.

V is TRBV2 and J is TRBJ2-5; 7 bases agree with TRBD2. The CDR3 loop spans 12 amino acids. V dropped 3 bases and J dropped 5; count of bases not matched to a gene: 0. Germline V gives CDR1 SNHLY, CDR2 FYNNEI. The CDR3 coding sequence is TGTGCCAGCAGTGAGCGGGGGGAGACCCAGTACTTC. This translates into CASSERGETQYF. Full variable domain (remainder filled in from reference TRBV2 and TRBJ2-5): EPEVTQTPSHQVTQMGQEVILRCVPISNHLYFYWYRQILGQKVEFLVSFYNNEISEKSEIFDDQFSVERPDGSNFTLKIRSTKLEDSAMYFCASSERGETQYFGPGTRLLVL.

This rearrangement joins TRBV4-1 to TRBJ1-3; D is undetermined. The V end was cut by 4 bases, the J end by 0 bases, with 4 bases between. Germline CDR1 MGHRA, CDR2 YSYEKL. The CDR3 covers 13 residues. The CDR3 bases are TGCGCCAGCAGCCCTTACTCTGGAAACACCATATATTTT. It specifies CASSPYSGNTIYF.

The chain combines TRBV5-1 with TRBJ1-1; TRBD1 matches 7 bases. The CDR3 contains 18 residues. Germline loops: CDR1 SGHRS, CDR2 YFSETQ. The junction had 15 bases not matched to a gene; V was cut back by 4 bases and J by 0 bases. The CDR3, as DNA: TGCGCCAGCAGCCGTTGGTTAAGGGGGCAACCGATGAACACTGAAGCTTTCTTT. It codes for CASSRWLRGQPMNTEAFF.

A note on this clone: Additional DNA sequences in this sample encode the identical CDR3. V and J are TRBV7-9 and TRBJ2-1; 8 bases map to TRBD2. V lost 5 bases and J lost 0; bases outside the gene matches: 3. Germline V gene sequence: CDR1 SEHNR, CDR2 FQNEAQ (reference sequence). The CDR3 is made up of 15 amino acids. CDR3 loop: CASSPSGSSYNEQFF. The CDR3 DNA reads TGTGCCAGCAGCCCGAGCGGGAGCTCCTACAATGAGCAGTTCTTC.

The chain carries TRBV2 and TRBJ1-2; D remains unclear. Germline loops: CDR1 SNHLY, CDR2 FYNNEI. Trimming pared 9 bases from V and 4 bases from J, leaving 9 bases between. The CDR3 covers 11 residues. CDR3 nucleotide sequence: TGTGCCAGACATTTCGTCTATGGCTACACCTTC. Translation gives CARHFVYGYTF.

The V and J genes are TRBV29-1 and TRBJ2-1; TRBD2 aligns across 10 bases. CDR3 length equals 16 residues. The J segment lost 3 bases and the V segment lost 0 bases, leaving 5 bases of the junction unmatched. CDR1 is SQVTM, CDR2 ANQGSEA, per germline. CDR3 sequence: CSVEDGTSGNYNEQFF. DNA for the CDR3: TGCAGCGTTGAAGATGGTACTAGCGGGAACTACAATGAGCAGTTCTTC.

The rearrangement links TRBV5-6 to TRBJ2-4; D is perhaps TRBD2 (5 bases). Trimming stripped 0 bases from V and 7 bases from J, with 20 bases between. The CDR3 consists of 17 residues. Per the germline V gene, CDR1 is SGHDT and CDR2 is YYEEEE. In nucleotides, the CDR3 is TGTGCCAGCAGCTTGGGCGGGCTACCCGAGTCGTGGAACATTCAGTACTTC. Translating it yields CASSLGGLPESWNIQYF. Together with reference TRBV5-6 and TRBJ2-4, the CDR3 gives the full variable domain: DAGVTQSPTHLIKTRGQQVTLRCSPKSGHDTVSWYQQALGQGPQFIFQYYEEEERQRGNFPDRFSGHQFPNYSSELNVNALLLGDSALYLCASSLGGLPESWNIQYFGAGTRLSVL.

This clone was recorded a few times. This rearrangement joins TRBV6-5 to TRBJ2-7, with TRBD1 as a possible D gene (5 bases). V lost 0 bases, J lost 2 bases, and 5 bases lay in between. The CDR3 totals 13 residues. Per germline, CDR1 MNHEY and CDR2 SVGAGI. The CDR3 reads CASSYSDTYEQYF. The DNA of the CDR3 is TGTGCCAGCAGTTACTCGGACACCTACGAGCAGTACTTC.

The chain joins TRBV6-5 to TRBJ2-1; D is possibly TRBD2 (7 bases). There are 13 residues in the CDR3. Trimming left V 8 bases short and J 7 bases short, with 15 bases between. Germline V gene sequence: CDR1 MNHEY, CDR2 SVGAGI. The CDR3 nucleotides read TGTGCCAGCGGGGGGGCCGGTTGGAATGAGCAGTTCTTC. Encoded protein: CASGGAGWNEQFF.

The count of this clone is one. The genes are TRBV4-3 and TRBJ2-1, with TRBD2 as a possible D gene (6 bases). Germline lookup yields CDR1 LGHNA and CDR2 YSLEER. Trimming removed 0 bases from V and 0 bases from J, with 12 bases in between. The CDR3 is made up of 17 amino acids. Here the CDR3 DNA reads TGCGCCAGCAGCCAAGAGGCCTTTAGCGGCTCCTACAATGAGCAGTTCTTC. Its translation is CASSQEAFSGSYNEQFF.